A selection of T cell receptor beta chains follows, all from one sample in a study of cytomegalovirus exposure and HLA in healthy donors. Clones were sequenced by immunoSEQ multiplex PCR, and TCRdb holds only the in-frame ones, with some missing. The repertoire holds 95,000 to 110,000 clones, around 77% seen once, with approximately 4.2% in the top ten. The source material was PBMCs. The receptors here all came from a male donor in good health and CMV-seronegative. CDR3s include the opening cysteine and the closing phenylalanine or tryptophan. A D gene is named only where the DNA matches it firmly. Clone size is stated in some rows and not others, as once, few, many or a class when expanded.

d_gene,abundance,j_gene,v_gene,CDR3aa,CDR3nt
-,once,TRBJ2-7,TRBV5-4,CASSLVGQASYEQYF,TGTGCCAGCAGCTTGGTGGGGCAGGCTTCCTACGAGCAGTACTTC
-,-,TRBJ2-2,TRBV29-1,CSARTDNTGELFF,TGCAGCGCCCGGACAGACAACACCGGGGAGCTGTTTTTT
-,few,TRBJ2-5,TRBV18,CASSPQLAGDFQETQYF,TGTGCCAGCTCACCACAATTGGCCGGTGACTTCCAAGAGACCCAGTACTTC
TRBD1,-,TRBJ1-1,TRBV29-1,CSVKDRAGTEAFF,TGCAGCGTCAAGGACAGGGCGGGCACTGAAGCTTTCTTT
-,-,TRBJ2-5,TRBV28,CASSLLGQETQYF,TGTGCCAGCAGTTTGCTAGGACAAGAGACCCAGTACTTC
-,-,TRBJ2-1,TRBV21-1,CASKFGREGYNEQFF,TGTGCCAGCAAATTTGGGCGGGAGGGTTACAATGAGCAGTTCTTC
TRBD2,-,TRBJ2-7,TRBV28,CASSAPGGIPYEQYF,TGTGCCAGCAGTGCTCCGGGGGGTATCCCCTACGAGCAGTACTTC
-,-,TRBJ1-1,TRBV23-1,CASSRFRGRQPEAFF,TGCGCCAGCAGTCGCTTTAGGGGCCGCCAACCTGAAGCTTTCTTT
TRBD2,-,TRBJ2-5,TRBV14,CASSQGSGSQETQYF,TGTGCCAGCAGCCAAGGAAGCGGGAGTCAAGAGACCCAGTACTTC
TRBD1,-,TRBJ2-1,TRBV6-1,CASSPRDRDYNEQFF,TGTGCCAGCAGTCCCCGGGACAGGGATTACAATGAGCAGTTCTTC
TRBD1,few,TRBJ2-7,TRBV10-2,CASSESTYWTGSYEQYF,TGCGCCAGCAGTGAGTCGACTTATTGGACAGGGTCGTACGAGCAGTACTTC
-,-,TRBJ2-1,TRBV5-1,CASSPRGAFSDEQFF,TGCGCCAGCAGCCCCCGGGGAGCGTTTTCAGATGAGCAGTTCTTC
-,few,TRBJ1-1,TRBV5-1,CASSEGGVGRTEAFF,TGCGCCAGCAGCGAAGGGGGAGTTGGGCGTACTGAAGCTTTCTTT
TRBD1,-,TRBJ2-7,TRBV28,CASSSFGQGAAYEQYF,TGTGCCAGCAGTTCCTTCGGACAGGGGGCGGCCTACGAGCAGTACTTC
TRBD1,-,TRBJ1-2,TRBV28,CASSGSGQRNSYGYTF,TGTGCCAGCAGTGGTTCGGGACAGCGAAATTCCTATGGCTACACCTTC
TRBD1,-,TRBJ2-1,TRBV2,CASSEGSWGQGGSDEQFF,TGTGCCAGCAGTGAGGGGTCTTGGGGACAGGGAGGGTCGGATGAGCAGTTCTTC
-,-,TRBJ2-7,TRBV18,CASSVTGFYEQYF,TGTGCCAGCTCAGTCACAGGGTTCTACGAGCAGTACTTC
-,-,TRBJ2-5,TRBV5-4,CASSWGSGVKETQYF,TGTGCCAGCAGCTGGGGTAGCGGAGTAAAAGAGACCCAGTACTTC
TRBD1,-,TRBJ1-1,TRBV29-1,CSSLTGTETEAFF,TGCAGCTCCCTAACCGGGACAGAAACCGAAGCTTTCTTT
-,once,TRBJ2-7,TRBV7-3,CASSLMGGPYDEQYF,TGTGCCAGCAGCTTAATGGGAGGACCTTATGACGAGCAGTACTTC
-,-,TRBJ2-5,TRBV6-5,CASSPRVDQETQYF,TGTGCCAGCAGTCCCAGGGTCGACCAAGAGACCCAGTACTTC
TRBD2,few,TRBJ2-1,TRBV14,CASSRGGLEFF,TGTGCCAGCAGCCGGGGGGGACTCGAGTTCTTC
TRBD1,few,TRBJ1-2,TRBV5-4,CASSSPRVQGEGYTF,TGTGCCAGCAGCTCCCCCCGCGTGCAGGGGGAGGGCTACACCTTC
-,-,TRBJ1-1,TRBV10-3,CAISVQMNTEAFF,TGTGCCATCAGTGTACAGATGAACACTGAAGCTTTCTTT
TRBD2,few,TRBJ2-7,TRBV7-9,CASSLASRVAGSYEQYF,TGTGCCAGCAGCTTGGCTTCTCGGGTAGCGGGTTCATACGAGCAGTACTTC
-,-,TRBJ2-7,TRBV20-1,CSAFLTAHQYF,TGCAGTGCTTTCCTGACAGCCCATCAGTACTTC
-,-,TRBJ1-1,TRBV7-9,CASTLEAEAFF,TGTGCCAGCACCCTTGAGGCTGAAGCTTTCTTT
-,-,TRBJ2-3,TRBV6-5,CASSYNDLAKDTQYF,TGTGCCAGCAGTTACAACGACCTAGCGAAAGATACGCAGTATTTT
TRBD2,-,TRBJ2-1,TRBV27,CASSSPLRLRERYNEQFF,TGTGCCAGCAGTTCCCCCTTGCGGCTGCGGGAGCGTTACAATGAGCAGTTCTTC
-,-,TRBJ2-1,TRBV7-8,CASSLGRAIDEQFF,TGTGCCAGCAGCTTAGGGAGGGCCATCGATGAGCAGTTCTTC
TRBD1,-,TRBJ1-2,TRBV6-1,CASRDRDGGYGYTF,TGTGCCAGCAGGGACAGGGATGGTGGCTATGGCTACACCTTC
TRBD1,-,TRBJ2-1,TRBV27,CASSQQRDRDLISNNEQFF,TGTGCCAGCAGTCAACAACGGGACAGGGATTTAATCAGCAACAATGAGCAGTTCTTC
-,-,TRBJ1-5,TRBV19,CASRSFPTSNQPQHF,TGTGCCAGTAGGAGCTTTCCCACTAGCAATCAGCCCCAGCATTTT
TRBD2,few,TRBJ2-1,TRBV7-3,CASSPTSGSTDEQFF,TGTGCCAGCAGTCCCACTAGCGGGAGTACCGATGAGCAGTTCTTC
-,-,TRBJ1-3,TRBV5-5,CASSAGEAGNTIYF,TGTGCCAGCAGCGCGGGGGAGGCTGGAAACACCATATATTTT
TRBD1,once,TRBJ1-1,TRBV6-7,CASSYGLGDREAFF,TGTGCCAGCAGTTACGGACTGGGGGACAGGGAAGCTTTCTTT
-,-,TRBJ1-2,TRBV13,CASSTWTRVGYGYTF,TGTGCCAGCAGCACCTGGACAAGGGTGGGCTATGGCTACACCTTC